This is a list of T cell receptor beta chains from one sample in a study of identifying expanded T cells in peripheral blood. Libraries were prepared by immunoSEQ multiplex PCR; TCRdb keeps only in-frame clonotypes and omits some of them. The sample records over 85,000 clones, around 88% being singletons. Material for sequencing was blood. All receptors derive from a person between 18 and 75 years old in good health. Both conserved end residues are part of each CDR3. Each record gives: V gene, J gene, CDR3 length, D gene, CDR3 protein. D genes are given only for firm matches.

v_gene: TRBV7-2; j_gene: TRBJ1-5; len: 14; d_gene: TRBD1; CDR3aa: CASSPRGPDQPQHF
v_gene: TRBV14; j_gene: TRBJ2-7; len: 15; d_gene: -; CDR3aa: CASSRGTALSYEQYF
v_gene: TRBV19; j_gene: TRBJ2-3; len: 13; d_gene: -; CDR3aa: CASSIGAVGAQYF
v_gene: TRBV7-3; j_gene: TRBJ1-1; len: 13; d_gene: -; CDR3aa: CASRQRGNTEAFF
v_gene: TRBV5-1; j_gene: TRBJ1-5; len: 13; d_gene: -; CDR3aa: CASSLFPDQPQHF
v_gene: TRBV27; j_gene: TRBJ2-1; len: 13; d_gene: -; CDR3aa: CASSSDGDNEQFF
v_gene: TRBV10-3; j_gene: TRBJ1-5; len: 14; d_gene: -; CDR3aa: CAISRDGSNQPQHF
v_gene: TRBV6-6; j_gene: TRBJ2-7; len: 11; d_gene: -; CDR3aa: CASSPLLEQYF
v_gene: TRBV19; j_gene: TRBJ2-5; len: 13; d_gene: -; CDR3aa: CASSIDVWETQYF
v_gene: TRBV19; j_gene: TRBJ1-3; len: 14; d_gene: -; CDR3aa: CASSQILWGNTIYF
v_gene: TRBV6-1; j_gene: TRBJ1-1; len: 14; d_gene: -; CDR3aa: CASSDFGGSTEAFF
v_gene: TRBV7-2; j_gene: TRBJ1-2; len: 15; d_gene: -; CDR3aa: CASSSQGPTNYGYTF
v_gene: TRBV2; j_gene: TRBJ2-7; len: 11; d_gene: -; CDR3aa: CASRQGYEQYF
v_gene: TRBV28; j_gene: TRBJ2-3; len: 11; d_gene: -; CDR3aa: CASSFIYTQYF
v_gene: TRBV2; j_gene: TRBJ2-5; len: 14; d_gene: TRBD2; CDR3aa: CASSPPGLEETQYF
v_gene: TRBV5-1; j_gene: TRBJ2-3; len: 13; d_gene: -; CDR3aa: CASSFTGTDTQYF
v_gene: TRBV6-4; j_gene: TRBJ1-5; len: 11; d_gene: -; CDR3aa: CAISEWEPQHF
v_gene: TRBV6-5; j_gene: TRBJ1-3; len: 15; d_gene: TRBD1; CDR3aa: CASSYLGTVGNTIYF
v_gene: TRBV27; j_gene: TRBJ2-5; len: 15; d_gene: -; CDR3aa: CASSSGLLWRETQYF
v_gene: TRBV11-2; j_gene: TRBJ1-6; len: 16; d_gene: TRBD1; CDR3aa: CASSPDRGRLYSPLHF
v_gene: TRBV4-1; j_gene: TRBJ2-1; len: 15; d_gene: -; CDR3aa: CASSQVTSSYNEQFF
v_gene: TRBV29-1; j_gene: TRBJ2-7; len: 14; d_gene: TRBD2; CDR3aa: CLLRYGLAGREQYF
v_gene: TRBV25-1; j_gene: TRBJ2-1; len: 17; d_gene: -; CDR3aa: CASSEYGGLTSHNEQFF
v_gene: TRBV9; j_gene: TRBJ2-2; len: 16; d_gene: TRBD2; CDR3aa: CASSSIAGPNTGELFF
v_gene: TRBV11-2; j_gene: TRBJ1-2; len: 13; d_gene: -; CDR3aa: CASSLTGPYGYTF
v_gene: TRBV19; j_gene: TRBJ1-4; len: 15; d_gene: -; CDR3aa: CASSIPTGTGEKLFF
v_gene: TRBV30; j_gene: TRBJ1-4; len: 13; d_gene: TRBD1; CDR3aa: CACIQGAGEKLFF
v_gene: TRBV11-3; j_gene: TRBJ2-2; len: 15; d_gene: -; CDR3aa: CASSPGGSGAGELFF
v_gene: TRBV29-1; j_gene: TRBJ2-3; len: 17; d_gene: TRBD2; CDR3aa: CSVEDHRIAGGEDTQYF
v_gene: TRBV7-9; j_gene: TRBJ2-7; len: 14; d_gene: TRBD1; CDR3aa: CASSLGTGRWEQYF
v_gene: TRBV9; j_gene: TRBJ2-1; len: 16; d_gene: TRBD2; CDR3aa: CASSYRTSGTYNEQFF
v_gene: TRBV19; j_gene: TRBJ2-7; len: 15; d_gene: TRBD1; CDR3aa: CASSTGQGASYEQYF
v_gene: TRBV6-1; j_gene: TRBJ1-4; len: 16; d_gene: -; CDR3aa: CASSEFLQGGKEKLFF
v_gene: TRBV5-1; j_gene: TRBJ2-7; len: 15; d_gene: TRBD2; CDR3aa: CASSLWTSGDTEQYF
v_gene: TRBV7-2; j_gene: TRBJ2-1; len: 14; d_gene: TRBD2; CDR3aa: CASSLSSGALLQFF
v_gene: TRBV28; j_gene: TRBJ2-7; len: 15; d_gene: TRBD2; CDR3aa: CASSVSGGGAYEQYF
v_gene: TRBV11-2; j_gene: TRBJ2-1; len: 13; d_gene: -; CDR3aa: CASSPLENNEQFF